This T cell receptor (beta chain) was identified in a study of blood T cell repertoires in COVID-19. As for the study in general: Donors in the United States, Italy and Spain gave samples during acute or convalescent COVID-19. The cDNA or gDNA used as material had been derived from T cells, B-cell-depleted T cells, or PBMCs.

CDR1 and CDR2 from the germline V gene are MNHEY and SVGAGI. Trimming took 2 bases from V and 0 from J, leaving 10 bases between them. The CDR3 contains 16 residues. The authors' processing: Amplification with reference gene primers provided the estimates of nucleated cell counts. Libraries were prepared by immunoSEQ multiplex PCR; TCRdb keeps only in-frame clonotypes and omits some of them. The V and J calls and the clone size are those of that table, but D and trimming were determined from the DNA. The sample includes around 220,000 clones, around 86% seen only once; the top ten take about 4.8%. The sequence was obtained from a man aged 50 to 60 with acute or convalescent COVID-19. Sequenced material: peripheral blood. The J gene is TRBJ2-2, the V gene TRBV6-5; no clear D. CDR3 region: CASSYEPFANTGELFF. Written as DNA, the CDR3 is TGTGCCAGCAGTTACGAGCCGTTCGCGAACACCGGGGAGCTGTTTTTT.